These 14 T cell receptor beta chains originate from one sample sequenced in a study of cytomegalovirus exposure and HLA in healthy donors. 60 Vbeta and 13 Jbeta primers were used in PCR. The assay was immunoSEQ multiplex PCR, and TCRdb's table has in-frame clones only and misses some. The sample lists approximately 160,000 clones, around 80% occurring once. Material for sequencing was PBMCs. The origin of the receptors is a woman aged 50 to 60 in good health and CMV-seropositive.

V gene TRBV27 combines with J gene TRBJ2-7, with 14 bases aligning to TRBD2. Per germline, CDR1 MNHEY and CDR2 SMNVEV (reference sequence). This CDR3 is 16 amino acids long. Unmatched junction bases numbered 6, after V lost 6 bases and J lost 2 bases. DNA for the CDR3: TGTGCCAGCAGGTCGGGACTAGCGGGAGTAGCCTACGAGCAGTACTTC. The encoded protein is CASRSGLAGVAYEQYF.

This clone was found once. V is TRBV28 and J is TRBJ2-7, with 7 nucleotides matching TRBD2. With 9 bases clipped from V and 2 bases from J, the junction kept 7 bases outside the gene matches. Germline V lookup: CDR1 MDHEN, CDR2 SYDVKM. This CDR3 region has 13 residues. The CDR3 coding sequence is TGTGCCAGTGCGAGCGGGGTTCCCTACGAGCAGTACTTC. Its protein is CASASGVPYEQYF.

This CDR3 is CASSQELGQTLGYGYTF. CDR3 coding DNA: TGTGCCAGCAGCCAAGAATTGGGCCAGACCTTGGGCTATGGCTACACCTTC. V usage is TRBV4-2 and J usage is TRBJ1-2; D ambiguous. The CDR3 consists of 17 residues. The V end was cut by 0 bases, the J end by 4 bases, with 18 bases between. CDR1 and CDR2 (germline): LGHNA, YNFKEQ.

The CDR3 region has the DNA TGTGCCAGCAGTCAAACTAGGTTCGAGCAGTACTTC. This sequence encodes CASSQTRFEQYF. The chain couples TRBV2 to TRBJ2-7; possibly TRBD2 for D (5 bases). CDR3 length: 12 residues. The germline gives CDR1 SNHLY, CDR2 FYNNEI. Trimming cost V 5 bases and J 6 bases, with 11 bases left between them.

The chain couples TRBV7-2 to TRBJ2-3; D perhaps matches TRBD1 (6 bases). The CDR3 loop spans 11 amino acids. The germline CDR1 and CDR2 sequences are SGHTA and FQGNSA. The CDR3 DNA reads TGTGGGTCAGGGGAAGTTGATACGCAGTATTTT. Translating it yields CGSGEVDTQYF.

This chain joins TRBV5-4 and TRBJ2-7; TRBD1 might be the D (5 bases). CDR1 SGHNT and CDR2 YYREEE come from the germline V gene (reference sequence). V lost 2 bases and J lost 4, with 10 bases in between. The CDR3 covers 13 residues. The DNA of the CDR3 is TGTGCCAGCAGCTTAAGACAGTCTTACGAGCAGTACTTC. Translation gives CASSLRQSYEQYF.

A word on this clone: Other DNA sequences from this sample encode an identical CDR3 as well. This sequence joins TRBV6-5 and TRBJ2-3; 11 bases match TRBD2. There are 15 residues in the CDR3. Trimming at V came to 6 bases and at J to 3 bases, leaving 5 bases not matched to a gene. Germline V gene sequence: CDR1 MNHEY, CDR2 SVGAGI. The CDR3 DNA reads as TGTGCCAGCAGGGATAGCGGGGGGGCGACAGATACGCAGTATTTT. Amino acids: CASRDSGGATDTQYF.

This chain uses TRBV2 with TRBJ1-2; 10 bases align to TRBD1. CDR3 length equals 13 residues. V lost 5 bases, J lost 8 bases, and 5 bases stayed unmatched. The germline V gene encodes CDR1 SNHLY and CDR2 FYNNEI. The CDR3 DNA reads as TGTGCCAGCAGTAGACAGGGGGCAAGGGGCTACACCTTC. Its protein is CASSRQGARGYTF.

The rearrangement uses TRBV7-6 and TRBJ1-4, with 8 bases identical to TRBD1. Trimming removed 5 bases from V and 0 bases from J; junction bases left unmatched: 11. This CDR3 comprises 18 residues. Germline CDR1 SGHVS, CDR2 FNYEAQ. The CDR3 DNA is TGTGCCAGCAGCCCTATGGGGACAGGTGGTTCAACTAATGAAAAACTGTTTTTT. Encoded protein: CASSPMGTGGSTNEKLFF.

The DNA for the CDR3 is TGTGCCAGCAGTGAAAATCCCTGGGTAGCGGGTGCTACCTACGAGCAGTACTTC. Translation gives CASSENPWVAGATYEQYF. V usage is TRBV6-1 and J usage is TRBJ2-7; 7 bases align to TRBD2. In germline, CDR1 is MNHNS, CDR2 SASEGT. The CDR3 sequence is 18 residues long. J lost 2 bases, V lost 2 bases, and 15 bases had no gene match.

V gene TRBV5-1 combines with J gene TRBJ2-5; TRBD1 agrees at 7 bases. The germline V gene has CDR1 SGHRS and CDR2 YFSETQ. V trimming: 3 bases; J trimming: 5 bases; junction bases outside the gene matches: 13. The CDR3 is 16 amino acids. The CDR3 spells CASSYTSGGYVETQYF. DNA for the CDR3: TGCGCCAGCAGCTACACGTCAGGGGGATACGTGGAGACCCAGTACTTC.

The chain has TRBV27 and TRBJ2-1; 8 nucleotides agree with TRBD2. J was trimmed by 15 bases and V by 4 bases; bases with no gene match: 17. CDR1 and CDR2 from the germline V gene are MNHEY and SMNVEV (reference sequence). The CDR3 totals 15 residues. This chain's CDR3 is CASSYFGGDSGGRFF. The CDR3 nucleotides read TGTGCCAGCAGTTACTTCGGGGGGGATTCCGGGGGTCGGTTCTTC.

The rearrangement uses TRBV6-4 and TRBJ2-3; 9 positions match TRBD2. Germline V gene data show CDR1 as MRHNA and CDR2 as SNTAGT. The trim removed 5 bases at V and 6 bases at J, leaving 6 bases unmatched. The length of the CDR3 is 14 residues. The CDR3 loop reads CASSQAGGTDTQYF. CDR3 DNA sequence: TGTGCCAGCAGTCAAGCGGGGGGTACGGATACGCAGTATTTT.

The chain is built from TRBV5-1 and TRBJ2-7, with 10 bases lining up with TRBD1. The ends lost 0 bases at V and 3 bases at J; junction bases unmatched: 6. CDR1 and CDR2 from the germline V gene are SGHRS and YFSETQ. The CDR3 contains 16 residues. DNA for the CDR3: TGCGCCAGCAGCTTGGCGGGGGGACAGGGGCTCTACGAGCAGTACTTC. Translated, it gives CASSLAGGQGLYEQYF.